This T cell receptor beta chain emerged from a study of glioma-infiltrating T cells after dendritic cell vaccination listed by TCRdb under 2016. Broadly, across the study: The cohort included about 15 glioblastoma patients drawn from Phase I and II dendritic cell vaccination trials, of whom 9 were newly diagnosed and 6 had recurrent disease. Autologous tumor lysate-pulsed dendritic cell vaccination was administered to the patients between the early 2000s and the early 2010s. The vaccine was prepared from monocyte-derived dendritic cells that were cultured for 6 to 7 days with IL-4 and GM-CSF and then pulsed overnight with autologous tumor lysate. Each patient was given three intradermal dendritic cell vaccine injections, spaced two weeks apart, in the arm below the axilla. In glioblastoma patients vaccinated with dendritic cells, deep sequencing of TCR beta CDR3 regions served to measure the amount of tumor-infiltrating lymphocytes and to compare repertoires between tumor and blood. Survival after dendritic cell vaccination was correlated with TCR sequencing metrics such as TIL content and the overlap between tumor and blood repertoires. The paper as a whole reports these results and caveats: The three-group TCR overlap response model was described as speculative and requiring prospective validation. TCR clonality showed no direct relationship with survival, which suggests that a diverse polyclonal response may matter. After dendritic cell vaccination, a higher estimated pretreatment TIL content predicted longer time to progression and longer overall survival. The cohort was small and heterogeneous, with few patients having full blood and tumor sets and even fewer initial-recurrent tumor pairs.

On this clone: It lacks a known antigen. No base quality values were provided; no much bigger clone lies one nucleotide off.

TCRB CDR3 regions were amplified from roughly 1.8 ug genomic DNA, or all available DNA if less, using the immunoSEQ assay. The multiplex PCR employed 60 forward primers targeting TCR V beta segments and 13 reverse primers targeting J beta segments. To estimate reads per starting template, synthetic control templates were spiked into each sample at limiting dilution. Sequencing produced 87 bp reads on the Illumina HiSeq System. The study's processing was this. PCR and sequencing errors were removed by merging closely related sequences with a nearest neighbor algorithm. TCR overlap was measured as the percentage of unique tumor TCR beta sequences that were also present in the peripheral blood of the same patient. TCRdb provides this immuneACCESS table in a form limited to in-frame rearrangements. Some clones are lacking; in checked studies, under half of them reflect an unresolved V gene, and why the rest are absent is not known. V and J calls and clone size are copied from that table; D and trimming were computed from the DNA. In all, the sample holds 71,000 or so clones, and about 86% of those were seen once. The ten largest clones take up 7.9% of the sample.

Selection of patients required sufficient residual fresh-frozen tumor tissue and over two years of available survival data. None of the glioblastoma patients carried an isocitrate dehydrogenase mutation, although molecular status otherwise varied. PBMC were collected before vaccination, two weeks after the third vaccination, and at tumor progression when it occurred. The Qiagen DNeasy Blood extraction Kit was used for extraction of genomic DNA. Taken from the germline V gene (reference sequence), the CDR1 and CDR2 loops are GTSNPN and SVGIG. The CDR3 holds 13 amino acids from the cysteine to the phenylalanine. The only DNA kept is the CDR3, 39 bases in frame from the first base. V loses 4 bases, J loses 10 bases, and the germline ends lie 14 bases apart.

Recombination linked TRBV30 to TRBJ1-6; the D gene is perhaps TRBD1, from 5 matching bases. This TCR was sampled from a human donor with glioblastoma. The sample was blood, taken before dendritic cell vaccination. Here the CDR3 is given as CAWMDLKGSPLHF. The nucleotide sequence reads TGTGCCTGGATGGACCTAAAGGGGTCACCCCTCCACTTT.